The 30 T cell receptor beta chains below all came from one sample that was sequenced in a study of blood T cell repertoires in COVID-19. Data came from immunoSEQ multiplex PCR; TCRdb stores just in-frame clones and leaves some out. The repertoire holds about 250,000 clones, with 80% to 90% as singletons. Source material: PBMCs or T cells enriched from blood (not recorded which). The receptors were gathered from a woman between 18 and 29 years old who had recovered from COVID-19.

This chain connects TRBV2 to TRBJ1-3; possibly TRBD1 for D (5 bases). The V gene's germline CDR1 is SNHLY and CDR2 FYNNEI. V was clipped by 4 bases and J by 1 base, with 11 bases between them. The CDR3 runs to 15 residues. The chain's CDR3 is CASSARQTSGNTIYF. CDR3 DNA sequence: TGTGCCAGCAGTGCCCGACAGACATCTGGAAACACCATATATTTT.

The chain recombines TRBV5-4 with TRBJ1-2; TRBD1 aligns across 10 bases. This CDR3 is 15 amino acids long. V was pared by 4 bases and J by 5 bases, with 8 bases of the junction left unmatched. From germline, CDR1 is SGHNT and CDR2 YYREEE (reference sequence). The CDR3 region has the DNA TGTGCCAGCAGCGCAGGACAGGGGGAGGATTATGGCTACACCTTC. Protein product: CASSAGQGEDYGYTF.

The V call is TRBV18, the J call TRBJ1-2; D is uncertain. CDR3 length: 14 residues. V gave up 2 bases and J gave up 4 bases, with 11 bases separating them. CDR1 and CDR2 (germline): KGHSH, LQKENI. CDR3 bases: TGTGCCAGCTCACCAAATTCACAGCTCTATGGCTACACCTTC. Amino acids: CASSPNSQLYGYTF.

The chain employs TRBV2 and TRBJ1-2, with 8 nucleotides matching TRBD1. Germline CDR1 reads SNHLY; CDR2 reads FYNNEI. Trimming took 6 bases from V and 6 from J; bases not matched to a gene: 9. CDR3 length: 14 amino acids. This CDR3 reads CASSALTGVDGYTF. In nucleotides, the CDR3 is TGTGCCAGCAGCGCCCTGACAGGGGTGGATGGCTACACCTTC.

This rearrangement joins TRBV27 to TRBJ2-7; 10 nucleotides line up with TRBD2. Germline V gene sequence: CDR1 MNHEY, CDR2 SMNVEV (reference sequence). The CDR3 length is 16 residues. Unmatched junction bases numbered 9, after V lost 2 bases and J lost 5 bases. CDR3 DNA: TGTGCCAGCAGTTTAAGGAGCGGGGGGGCCGTAAACGAGCAGTACTTC. It yields the protein CASSLRSGGAVNEQYF.

The chain carries TRBV4-2 and TRBJ1-3, with D tentatively TRBD1 (6 bases). The CDR3 contains 17 residues. Germline-derived CDR1 and CDR2 are LGHNA and YNFKEQ. The V end lost 4 bases, the J end lost 0 bases, and 16 bases lay between the germline ends. CDR3 protein: CASSRREQGVSGNTIYF. The DNA for the CDR3 is TGTGCCAGCAGCCGCAGAGAACAGGGAGTCTCTGGAAACACCATATATTTT.

J is TRBJ2-2 and V is TRBV9, with D possibly TRBD1 on 6 matching bases. This CDR3 has 16 residues. The germline gives CDR1 SGDLS, CDR2 YYNGEE. Trimming removed 0 bases at V and 4 bases at J, with 13 bases between. CDR3 residues: CASSVGGQLGTGELFF. In nucleotides, the CDR3 is TGTGCCAGCAGCGTAGGGGGGCAGTTAGGCACCGGGGAGCTGTTTTTT.

This chain uses TRBV6-4 with TRBJ2-3, with D maybe TRBD2 (5 bases). Trimming shortened V by 0 bases and J by 2 bases, and 9 bases separated the two germline ends. Germline CDR1 MRHNA, CDR2 SNTAGT. The CDR3 length is 15 residues. The CDR3 nucleotides are TGTGCCAGCAGTGACTCGAGGGAGTACACAGATACGCAGTATTTT. Its protein product is CASSDSREYTDTQYF.

This chain connects TRBV6-5 to TRBJ1-5; TRBD1 might be the D (6 bases). V was trimmed by 5 bases and J by 3 bases, leaving 14 bases between them. The CDR3 is 15 amino acids. CDR1 MNHEY and CDR2 SVGAGI come from the germline V gene. In nucleotides, the CDR3 is TGTGCCAGCAGTCCCCGAGGGGGTTCCAATCAGCCCCAGCATTTT. It is translated as CASSPRGGSNQPQHF.

The chain joins TRBV18 to TRBJ2-3; TRBD2 matches 10 bases. With 3 bases clipped from V and 2 bases from J, the junction kept 5 bases outside the gene matches. Germline V gene sequence: CDR1 KGHSH, CDR2 LQKENI. This CDR3 is built from 16 residues. CDR3 coding DNA: TGTGCCAGCTCACCTATACTAGCGGGGAACACAGATACGCAGTATTTT. Protein sequence: CASSPILAGNTDTQYF.

CDR3 residues: CASSLSAKFYNEQFF. In DNA, the CDR3 is TGTGCCAGCAGCTTAAGCGCTAAGTTTTACAATGAGCAGTTCTTC. The V gene is TRBV11-3, the J gene TRBJ2-1; no clear D. The V end was cut by 2 bases, the J end by 4 bases, with 12 bases between. Germline V lookup: CDR1 SGHNT, CDR2 YENEEA. This CDR3 region has 15 residues.

The V call is TRBV10-3, the J call TRBJ2-1; the match to TRBD1 covers 10 bases. With 6 bases clipped from V and 3 bases from J, the junction kept 2 bases outside the gene matches. CDR1 and CDR2 (germline): ENHRY, SYGVKD. The CDR3 runs 14 residues. The CDR3 coding sequence is TGTGCCATCAGCCGGGACAGGGGCTACAATGAGCAGTTCTTC. It translates to CAISRDRGYNEQFF.

CDR3 sequence reads: CASSSGTGYNYGYTF. The CDR3 coding sequence is TGTGCCAGCAGTTCCGGGACAGGGTATAACTATGGCTACACCTTC. The rearrangement joins TRBV6-5 to TRBJ1-2; TRBD1 matches 9 bases. The CDR3 has 15 amino acids. V lost 4 bases and J lost 1; bases outside the gene matches: 4. Germline CDR1 reads MNHEY; CDR2 reads SVGAGI.

CDR3 sequence reads: CASSEVYRQPQHF. The CDR3 bases are TGTGCCAGCAGTGAAGTCTACAGGCAGCCCCAGCATTTT. V is TRBV2 and J is TRBJ1-5, with a possible D match to TRBD1 (5 bases). This CDR3 is built from 13 residues. V gave up 1 base and J gave up 7 bases, with 8 bases separating them. CDR1 SNHLY and CDR2 FYNNEI come from the germline V gene.

This chain uses TRBV30 with TRBJ1-1, with D possibly TRBD1 on 5 matching bases. The CDR3 spans 16 residues. With 6 bases removed from V and 0 bases from J, the gap between germline ends came to 20 bases. From germline, CDR1 is GTSNPN and CDR2 SVGIG (reference sequence). CDR3 region: CACNGAGRGMNTEAFF. The DNA of the CDR3 is TGTGCCTGTAATGGGGCAGGGCGTGGGATGAACACTGAAGCTTTCTTT.

Regarding this clone: This same CDR3 is encoded by further DNA sequences in the sample. V usage is TRBV7-9 and J usage is TRBJ2-3, with D maybe TRBD2 (6 bases). CDR1 SEHNR and CDR2 FQNEAQ come from the germline V gene (reference sequence). There are 14 residues in the CDR3. V gave up 6 bases and J gave up 3 bases, with 13 bases separating them. CDR3 amino acids: CASSFSGGTDTQYF. The CDR3 coding sequence is TGTGCCAGCAGTTTTAGCGGAGGGACAGATACGCAGTATTTT. The full variable domain, its missing parts supplied by reference TRBV7-9 and TRBJ2-3, is DTGVSQNPRHKITKRGQNVTFRCDPISEHNRLYWYRQTLGQGPEFLTYFQNEAQLEKSRLLSDRFSAERPKGSFSTLEIQRTEQGDSAMYLCASSFSGGTDTQYFGPGTRLTVL.

The chain employs TRBV18 and TRBJ1-1, with a weak D call TRBD1 (6 bases). V shed 6 bases and J shed 3 bases, with 17 bases lying between them. The CDR3 totals 15 residues. Looked up from germline, CDR1 is KGHSH and CDR2 is LQKENI. The CDR3 sequence: CASSELGGRDTEAFF. The DNA of the CDR3 is TGTGCCAGCTCCGAGCTCGGGGGGCGTGACACTGAAGCTTTCTTT.

The V call is TRBV6-2 or TRBV6-3, the J call TRBJ1-2, with 7 bases matching TRBD1. With V trimmed by 5 bases and J by 2 bases, 2 bases remained unmatched. CDR3 length: 13 residues. Germline V gene data show CDR1 as MNHEY and CDR2 as SVGEGT. The CDR3 region has the DNA TGTGCCAGCAGTGACAGGGTGAACTATGGCTACACCTTC. Amino acid sequence: CASSDRVNYGYTF.

V is TRBV5-1 and J is TRBJ1-2, with 7 bases aligning to TRBD1. The CDR3 length is 15 residues. V shed 4 bases and J 1 base; nucleotides not matched to a gene: 7. Germline V lookup: CDR1 SGHRS, CDR2 YFSETQ. CDR3 amino acids: CASSPGTAGNYGYTF. In nucleotides, the CDR3 is TGCGCCAGCAGCCCAGGGACAGCGGGTAACTATGGCTACACCTTC. The entire variable domain, with the rest obtained from reference TRBV5-1 and TRBJ1-2, is as follows: KAGVTQTPRYLIKTRGQQVTLSCSPISGHRSVSWYQQTPGQGLQFLFEYFSETQRNKGNFPGRFSGRQFSNSRSEMNVSTLELGDSALYLCASSPGTAGNYGYTFGSGTRLTVV.

This clone appeared a single time. The gene calls are TRBV9 and TRBJ2-7, with 8 bases fitting TRBD2. Germline V CDR1 and CDR2: SGDLS, YYNGEE. V dropped 4 bases and J dropped 4; count of bases not matched to a gene: 4. The CDR3 is 13 residues long. The CDR3 nucleotides read TGTGCCAGCAGCTCCGGGGGGGGGTACGAGCAGTACTTC. Translated, it gives CASSSGGGYEQYF.

The chain employs TRBV19 and TRBJ1-6; TRBD1 is a possible D gene (6 bases). The germline gives CDR1 LNHDA, CDR2 SQIVND (reference sequence). V lost 5 bases and J 2 bases, leaving 10 bases between the germline ends. This CDR3 is built from 15 residues. CDR3 nucleotide sequence: TGTGCCAGTAGTGAACAGGGAACCTATAATTCACCCCTCCACTTT. Protein: CASSEQGTYNSPLHF.

The V and J genes are TRBV11-3 and TRBJ2-3; 12 nucleotides line up with TRBD2. The CDR3 contains 16 residues. Germline CDR1 is SGHNT and CDR2 is YENEEA. The V and J ends lost 5 bases and 1 base, in that order; junction bases with no gene match: 4. The CDR3 DNA sequence: TGTGCCAGCAGCACCAGACTAGCGGGGGGCACAGATACGCAGTATTTT. This gives the protein CASSTRLAGGTDTQYF.

The chain is built from TRBV28 and TRBJ1-1; D might be TRBD1 (5 bases). Germline V gives CDR1 MDHEN, CDR2 SYDVKM. This CDR3 has 12 amino acids. The CDR3 coding sequence is TGTGCATCAAACGGGGGGAGCGTCGAAGCTTTCTTT. It specifies CASNGGSVEAFF.

The CDR3 reads CSVPGLGQDLYGYTF. The CDR3 DNA follows: TGCAGCGTCCCCGGCTTGGGACAAGACCTCTATGGCTACACCTTC. This chain joins TRBV29-1 and TRBJ1-2; D is possibly TRBD1 (6 bases). The CDR3 consists of 15 residues. Trimming stripped 6 bases from V and 4 bases from J, with 21 bases between. The germline V gene has CDR1 SQVTM and CDR2 ANQGSEA.

V gene TRBV18 combines with J gene TRBJ2-1; D remains unclear. CDR3 length equals 11 residues. V shed 9 bases and J shed 7 bases, with 10 bases lying between them. Germline V gene data show CDR1 as KGHSH and CDR2 as LQKENI. The DNA of the CDR3 is TGTGCCAGTCGACTGATAAATGAGCAGTTCTTC. This sequence encodes CASRLINEQFF.

The chain is built from TRBV3-1 (or the pseudogene TRBV3-2) and TRBJ2-5; D perhaps matches TRBD1 (5 bases). The CDR3 is 14 residues long. Germline CDR1 LGHDT, CDR2 YNNKEL (reference sequence). Trimming removed 0 bases from V and 5 bases from J, with 10 bases in between. The CDR3 DNA sequence: TGTGCCAGCAGCCAAGAACGGCAGGGTGAGACCCAGTACTTC. Its translation: CASSQERQGETQYF.

The gene calls are TRBV7-8 and TRBJ1-4; TRBD1 aligns across 8 bases. This CDR3 contains 14 residues. CDR1 is SGHVS and CDR2 is FQNEAQ in the germline V gene. The ends lost 4 bases at V and 7 bases at J; junction bases unmatched: 5. The CDR3: CASSYGTGFEKLFF. The DNA for the CDR3 is TGTGCCAGCAGCTACGGGACAGGTTTTGAAAAACTGTTTTTT.

This chain uses TRBV7-5 with TRBJ1-2; the D segment call TRBD1 is taken from the table without a DNA check. TRBV7-5 has pseudogene status. The CDR3 length is 14 residues. CDR3 in DNA: TGTGCCAGAAGCCTACACAGGGGTCGGGTAGGCTACACCTTC. This encodes CARSLHRGRVGYTF.

CDR3 DNA sequence: TGTGCCAGCAGTCTCGACAGGGGGCCGTTCGAGACCCAGTACTTC. Protein product: CASSLDRGPFETQYF. The chain carries TRBV11-3 and TRBJ2-5; 10 bases agree with TRBD1. CDR3 length: 15 amino acids. With V trimmed by 6 bases and J by 5 bases, 9 bases remained unmatched. The germline CDR1 and CDR2 sequences are SGHNT and YENEEA.

The rearrangement links TRBV5-8 to TRBJ2-3; TRBD1 agrees at 7 bases. The CDR3 has 14 residues. The V gene's germline CDR1 is SGHTS and CDR2 YDEGEE. V dropped 3 bases and J dropped 5; count of bases not matched to a gene: 6. The CDR3 coding sequence is TGTGCCAGCAGCTGGAGACAGGGAATAGATACGCAGTATTTT. Translating it yields CASSWRQGIDTQYF.